The rows below give T cell receptor beta chains drawn from one sample of a study of beta chain features in type 1 diabetes. Clones were sequenced by immunoSEQ multiplex PCR, and TCRdb holds only the in-frame ones, with some missing. The data show 250,000 or so clones, approximately 15% seen once. Sequenced sample: naive CD4+ T cells from blood. These receptors were obtained from a man aged 25 to 40 with type 1 diabetes. The CDR3 runs from the conserved cysteine through the conserved F or W. A D gene is named only where the DNA matches it firmly. Size tells how often a clone was seen (once, few, many) or the class of an expanded clone, and some rows leave it out.

CDR3aa	CDR3nt	abundance	d_gene	v_gene	j_gene
CASSLQEDQGYTF	TGTGCCAGCAGCTTACAGGAGGATCAAGGCTACACCTTC	few	-	TRBV11-3	TRBJ1-2
CASSIQGALQETQYF	TGTGCCAGCAGCATACAGGGGGCCTTACAAGAGACCCAGTACTTC	few	TRBD1	TRBV9	TRBJ2-5
CASSHPTGTGGYGNTEAFF	TGCGCCAGCAGCCATCCAACCGGGACAGGGGGTTATGGGAACACTGAAGCTTTCTTT	-	TRBD1	TRBV4-1	TRBJ1-1
CASSVGGTYEQYF	TGTGCCAGCAGCGTCGGGGGAACCTACGAGCAGTACTTC	few	-	TRBV28	TRBJ2-7
CASSSLAGGYGTDTQYF	TGCGCCAGCAGCTCCCTAGCGGGGGGGTATGGCACAGATACGCAGTATTTT	-	TRBD2	TRBV5-1	TRBJ2-3
CASSQVATGRQETQYF	TGTGCCAGCAGCCAAGTTGCGACAGGCCGCCAAGAGACCCAGTACTTC	few	-	TRBV4-2	TRBJ2-5
CASSIGGSNQPQHF	TGTGCCAGTAGTATTGGCGGGAGCAATCAGCCCCAGCATTTT	-	-	TRBV19	TRBJ1-5
CSVVVSNTEAFF	TGCAGCGTTGTTGTCAGTAACACTGAAGCTTTCTTT	few	-	TRBV29-1	TRBJ1-1
CASSRTASSSYNEQFF	TGTGCCAGCAGCCGGACAGCCTCAAGCTCCTACAATGAGCAGTTCTTC	few	-	TRBV11-2	TRBJ2-1
CASTPGGEWQPQHF	TGTGCCAGCACCCCAGGGGGTGAGTGGCAGCCCCAGCATTTT	-	TRBD1	TRBV6-5	TRBJ1-5
CASGGGYGNEQFF	TGTGCCAGTGGGGGAGGGTACGGAAATGAGCAGTTCTTC	few	TRBD2	TRBV19	TRBJ2-1
CASSDRSAEGTDTQYF	TGTGCCAGCAGTGATAGGTCCGCAGAGGGCACAGATACGCAGTATTTT	-	-	TRBV25-1	TRBJ2-3
CASSQAEGPYEAFF	TGTGCCAGCAGCCAGGCGGAGGGACCGTATGAAGCTTTCTTT	-	-	TRBV4-2	TRBJ1-1
CASSLEGLLVSPLHF	TGTGCCAGCAGCTTAGAAGGTCTACTAGTTTCACCCCTCCACTTT	-	-	TRBV11-3	TRBJ1-6
CASTQTSGRTDTQYF	TGTGCCTCCACCCAGACTAGCGGGAGAACAGATACGCAGTATTTT	-	TRBD2	TRBV30	TRBJ2-3
CASSPGTGASGNTIYF	TGTGCCAGCTCCCCCGGGACAGGGGCCTCTGGAAACACCATATATTTT	once	TRBD1	TRBV18	TRBJ1-3
CASSYSGANTEAFF	TGTGCCAGCAGCTATTCAGGGGCGAACACTGAAGCTTTCTTT	few	-	TRBV7-9	TRBJ1-1
CASSSLTVNTGELFF	TGCGCCAGCAGCTCCCTAACAGTGAACACCGGGGAGCTGTTTTTT	few	-	TRBV5-1	TRBJ2-2
CASRAGVRNTGELFF	TGTGCCAGCAGAGCGGGAGTCAGGAACACCGGGGAGCTGTTTTTT	-	TRBD2	TRBV6-5	TRBJ2-2
CASSQESGRVTGELFF	TGTGCCAGCAGCCAAGAGAGCGGGAGGGTCACCGGGGAGCTGTTTTTT	few	TRBD2	TRBV4-2	TRBJ2-2
CASSLASGRETQYF	TGTGCCAGCAGCTTGGCCTCGGGGAGGGAGACCCAGTACTTC	-	-	TRBV5-5	TRBJ2-5
CASSLSQSGNTIYF	TGCGCCAGCAGCTTATCCCAGTCTGGAAACACCATATATTTT	-	-	TRBV5-1	TRBJ1-3
CASSYVGLARNEQFF	TGTGCCAGCAGTTACGTGGGACTAGCGCGGAATGAGCAGTTCTTC	-	TRBD2	TRBV6-6	TRBJ2-1
CASSTREDEQYF	TGTGCCAGCTCAACCAGGGAGGACGAGCAGTACTTC	few	-	TRBV18	TRBJ2-7
CSVDGLGGDTQYF	TGCAGCGTGGATGGACTAGGCGGGGATACGCAGTATTTT	few	TRBD2	TRBV29-1	TRBJ2-3
CASSGQGAQSTDTQYF	TGTGCCAGCAGCGGACAGGGGGCGCAGAGCACAGATACGCAGTATTTT	-	TRBD1	TRBV11-3	TRBJ2-3
CASSDARGLNTEAFF	TGTGCCAGTAGCGATGCACGGGGATTGAACACTGAAGCTTTCTTT	few	-	TRBV19	TRBJ1-1
CASSSAPGLAGLNEQFF	TGTGCCAGCAGCTCCGCACCGGGACTAGCGGGATTAAATGAGCAGTTCTTC	-	TRBD2	TRBV11-2	TRBJ2-1
CASSIPDRANTEAFF	TGTGCCAGTAGTATACCCGACAGGGCGAACACTGAAGCTTTCTTT	-	TRBD1	TRBV19	TRBJ1-1
CAISSDRAGDTQYF	TGTGCCATCAGTTCGGACAGAGCTGGGGATACGCAGTATTTT	few	-	TRBV10-3	TRBJ2-3
CASSRGQGVADTQYF	TGCGCCAGCAGCCGGGGACAGGGTGTTGCAGATACGCAGTATTTT	-	TRBD1	TRBV5-1	TRBJ2-3
CASSLSIGLAGFSYEQYF	TGTGCCAGCAGCTTAAGTATCGGGCTAGCGGGTTTCTCCTACGAGCAGTACTTC	few	TRBD2	TRBV11-2	TRBJ2-7
CASSIGDRINYGYTF	TGTGCCAGCAGCATCGGGGACAGGATTAACTATGGCTACACCTTC	-	TRBD1	TRBV7-9	TRBJ1-2
CASSPTSTDTQYF	TGCGCCAGCAGCCCTACTAGCACAGATACGCAGTATTTT	-	-	TRBV5-1	TRBJ2-3
CASSPRRGSYNEQFF	TGTGCCAGCAGCCCTCGGCGGGGGTCCTACAATGAGCAGTTCTTC	-	TRBD2	TRBV11-2	TRBJ2-1
CASSSHRSEAFF	TGTGCCAGCAGCTCACATCGTAGCGAAGCTTTCTTT	few	-	TRBV5-6	TRBJ1-1
CASSLARGDYEQYF	TGTGCCAGCAGCTTAGCTCGGGGGGACTACGAGCAGTACTTC	few	TRBD2	TRBV11-2	TRBJ2-7
CASSLEGGMSTEAFF	TGTGCCAGCAGCTTGGAGGGAGGGATGAGCACTGAAGCTTTCTTT	few	-	TRBV5-4	TRBJ1-1
CASSSPPTESHEQYF	TGTGCCAGCAGTTCCCCTCCGACAGAGTCGCACGAGCAGTACTTC	-	-	TRBV6-6	TRBJ2-7
CARRPGQGCQPQHF	TGTGCCAGACGGCCGGGACAGGGGTGTCAGCCCCAGCATTTT	-	TRBD1	TRBV19	TRBJ1-5
CSARGVAERGDTQYF	TGCAGCGCCCGAGGGGTAGCGGAAAGGGGTGATACGCAGTATTTT	-	-	TRBV29-1	TRBJ2-3
CASNGAGVGSNEQFF	TGTGCCAGCAATGGAGCGGGAGTGGGTAGCAATGAGCAGTTCTTC	-	TRBD2	TRBV6-5	TRBJ2-1
CASSQGLAGMNTGELFF	TGCGCCAGCAGCCAAGGACTAGCGGGGATGAACACCGGGGAGCTGTTTTTT	few	TRBD2	TRBV4-1	TRBJ2-2
CASSLAGGSTDTQYF	TGTGCCAGCAGCTTAGCAGGGGGGAGCACAGATACGCAGTATTTT	few	-	TRBV11-2	TRBJ2-3